The 19 T cell receptor beta chains in this list originate from one sample, sequenced in a study of beta chain features in type 1 diabetes. Study-level points and caveats: Moderately but significantly shorter TCRB CDR3s were found in Type 1 diabetes patients in all four CD4+ subsets.

The study reverse transcribed the entire isolated RNA, so it sequenced expressed TCRB transcripts. The method was immunoSEQ multiplex PCR; TCRdb's version includes in-frame clones alone and lacks a portion of them. The sample lists a few hundred thousand clones, 8% to 10% occurring once. Their cognate antigens are unknown. The specimen was central memory CD4+ T cells from blood. These receptors all stem from a man aged 25-45 years with type 1 diabetes.

Many counts were recorded for this clone. The J gene is TRBJ1-4, the V gene TRBV5-5; 11 bases match TRBD1. This CDR3 is built from 14 residues. The germline CDR1 and CDR2 sequences are SGHKS and YYEKEE (reference sequence). V shed 4 bases and J 8 bases; nucleotides not matched to a gene: 4. The CDR3 DNA is TGTGCCAGCAGCCGCGGGACAGGGGGAGAAAAACTGTTTTTT. This translates into CASSRGTGGEKLFF. Using reference TRBV5-5 and TRBJ1-4 for the parts outside the CDR3, the full variable domain is DAGVTQSPTHLIKTRGQQVTLRCSPISGHKSVSWYQQVLGQGPQFIFQYYEKEERGRGNFPDRFSARQFPNYSSELNVNALLLGDSALYLCASSRGTGGEKLFFGSGTQLSVL.

This clone was detected ten times or more. The chain uses TRBV28 and TRBJ1-5, with a tentative D call TRBD1 (5 bases). The CDR3 has 16 residues. The germline V gene encodes CDR1 MDHEN and CDR2 SYDVKM. Trimming shortened V by 6 bases and J by 1 base, and 16 bases separated the two germline ends. Here the CDR3 DNA reads TGTGCCAGCAGCTTGACAGTTGGATCAAGCAATCAGCCCCAGCATTTT. The encoded protein is CASSLTVGSSNQPQHF. Full variable domain (missing parts from reference TRBV28 and TRBJ1-5): DVKVTQSSRYLVKRTGEKVFLECVQDMDHENMFWYRQDPGLGLRLIYFSYDVKMKEKGDIPEGYSVSREKKERFSLILESASTNQTSMYLCASSLTVGSSNQPQHFGDGTRLSIL.

Only a few counts were recorded for this clone. This chain connects TRBV6-6 to TRBJ1-2; 7 nucleotides agree with TRBD1. Germline-derived CDR1 and CDR2 are MNHNY and SVGAGI (reference sequence). This CDR3 contains 14 residues. Trimming at V came to 7 bases and at J to 0 bases, leaving 5 bases not matched to a gene. In DNA form, the CDR3 reads TGTGCCAGCAAGACAGGGTACGCTAACTATGGCTACACCTTC. Residues: CASKTGYANYGYTF.

V is TRBV27 and J is TRBJ2-2; TRBD2 aligns across 12 bases. Trimming at V came to 3 bases and at J to 6 bases, leaving 5 bases not matched to a gene. Germline CDR1 MNHEY, CDR2 SMNVEV (reference sequence). CDR3 length equals 16 residues. The CDR3 DNA is TGTGCCAGCAGTTTCCCGCTAGCGGGAGGGCCCGGGGAGCTGTTTTTT. Translated, it gives CASSFPLAGGPGELFF.

This chain joins TRBV23-1 and TRBJ1-1; possible D gene TRBD1, 6 bases. TRBV23-1 belongs to the ORF category, with a function that is uncertain. The CDR3 has 15 amino acids. V dropped 0 bases and J dropped 1 base, with 9 bases sitting between them. CDR3 residues: CASSQSFRGNTEAFF. For the CDR3, the DNA is TGCGCCAGCAGTCAATCGTTCAGGGGGAACACTGAAGCTTTCTTT.

This sequence joins TRBV7-9 and TRBJ2-7, with 9 bases matching TRBD1. The CDR3 contains 16 residues. Germline V CDR1 and CDR2: SEHNR, FQNEAQ (reference sequence). V dropped 5 bases and J dropped 4; count of bases not matched to a gene: 12. CDR3: CASSPGTGRGGYEQYF. Written as DNA, the CDR3 is TGTGCCAGCAGCCCAGGGACAGGGAGGGGTGGATACGAGCAGTACTTC.

This clone came up a few times. CDR3 residues: CASSESFRGSYEQYF. In DNA form, the CDR3 reads TGTGCCAGCAGTGAGTCGTTTAGAGGCTCCTACGAGCAGTACTTC. The chain is built from TRBV28 and TRBJ2-7; D remains unclear. This CDR3 spans 15 amino acids. Germline V CDR1 and CDR2: MDHEN, SYDVKM. Trimming pared 5 bases from V and 0 bases from J, leaving 14 bases between.

In the case of this clone: It is unclear where the CDR3 begins or ends on the DNA, so no DNA is shown, and the CDR3 is as TCRdb lists it. The chain couples TRBV5-1 to TRBJ1-2; TRBD1 is the table's D call and was not checked against the DNA. The CDR3 length is 13 residues, termini included. Germline V lookup: CDR1 SGHRS, CDR2 YFSETQ. This CDR3 reads CASSSSDSYGYTF.

Ten or more counts support this clone. The gene calls are TRBV6-1 and TRBJ2-7; no firm D call. V lost 7 bases, J lost 12 bases, and 16 bases lay in between. Germline-derived CDR1 and CDR2 are MNHNS and SASEGT. The CDR3 consists of 11 residues. The CDR3 loop is CASTSRAFWYF. The CDR3, as DNA: TGTGCCAGCACCTCTCGCGCGTTTTGGTACTTC.

V and J are TRBV29-1 and TRBJ2-7, with 13 positions matching TRBD2. The CDR3 contains 15 residues. The ends lost 7 bases at V and 2 bases at J; junction bases unmatched: 8. The germline V gene has CDR1 SQVTM and CDR2 ANQGSEA. The CDR3 spells CSGLAGTSGAYEQYF. CDR3 in DNA: TGCAGCGGCCTAGCCGGGACTAGCGGGGCCTACGAGCAGTACTTC.

This clone was counted only a few times. The chain joins TRBV6-1 to TRBJ1-5; D is uncertain. The germline gives CDR1 MNHNS, CDR2 SASEGT. The CDR3 is made up of 11 amino acids. Trimming cost V 6 bases and J 5 bases, with 5 bases left between them. In DNA form, the CDR3 reads TGTGCCAGCAGCTCAGATCAGCCCCAGCATTTT. Translating it yields CASSSDQPQHF.

The chain couples TRBV6-5 to TRBJ2-5, with D hard to call. CDR3 length: 14 residues. Germline V lookup: CDR1 MNHEY, CDR2 SVGAGI. The V end was cut by 5 bases, the J end by 0 bases, with 10 bases between. The CDR3, as DNA: TGTGCCAGCAGTCCCCGTGGGGACCAAGAGACCCAGTACTTC. Translated: CASSPRGDQETQYF.

The chain carries TRBV5-1 and TRBJ1-1; TRBD1 matches 7 bases. V lost 4 bases, J lost 7 bases, and 10 bases stayed unmatched. This CDR3 comprises 14 residues. The germline V gene has CDR1 SGHRS and CDR2 YFSETQ. CDR3 in amino acids: CASSPRTGSYEAFF. CDR3 DNA: TGCGCCAGCAGCCCTAGGACAGGCTCCTATGAAGCTTTCTTT. Full variable domain (outside the CDR3, taken from reference TRBV5-1 and TRBJ1-1): KAGVTQTPRYLIKTRGQQVTLSCSPISGHRSVSWYQQTPGQGLQFLFEYFSETQRNKGNFPGRFSGRQFSNSRSEMNVSTLELGDSALYLCASSPRTGSYEAFFGQGTRLTVV.

This clone was recorded a few times. This chain joins TRBV27 and TRBJ1-1; the match to TRBD1 covers 7 bases. In germline, CDR1 is MNHEY, CDR2 SMNVEV (reference sequence). CDR3 length: 13 amino acids. The trim removed 5 bases at V and 5 bases at J, leaving 5 bases unmatched. CDR3 nucleotide sequence: TGTGCCAGCAGTATTCAGGGGGGGACTGAAGCTTTCTTT. Protein sequence: CASSIQGGTEAFF.

This clone came up many times. The chain couples TRBV28 to TRBJ1-5; D unclear. Germline-derived CDR1 and CDR2 are MDHEN and SYDVKM. The CDR3 sequence is 12 residues long. The V gene lost 0 bases and the J gene lost 5 bases, with 2 bases spanning the gap. This chain's CDR3 is CASSLWDQPQHF. Written as DNA, the CDR3 is TGTGCCAGCAGTTTATGGGATCAGCCCCAGCATTTT.

CDR3 sequence: CASSRTGTGSYEQYF. In DNA form, the CDR3 reads TGCGCCAGCAGCCGGACCGGGACAGGCTCCTACGAGCAGTACTTC. This chain connects TRBV5-1 to TRBJ2-7, with 8 bases that match TRBD1. This CDR3 has 15 residues. Germline-derived CDR1 and CDR2 are SGHRS and YFSETQ. V gave up 4 bases and J gave up 0 bases; unmatched junction bases: 6.

V and J are TRBV30 and TRBJ2-5; D uncertain. The CDR3 sequence is 12 residues long. Per the germline V gene, CDR1 is GTSNPN and CDR2 is SVGIG (reference sequence). The V and J ends lost 0 bases and 5 bases respectively, with 7 bases between them. The CDR3 reads CAWSVLGETQYF. The CDR3 DNA follows: TGTGCCTGGAGTGTACTGGGGGAGACCCAGTACTTC.

Details on this clone: The junction shows a germline mismatch at one end, possibly a read error. The chain's CDR3 is CASSQGKGVVGEAFF. In DNA, the CDR3 is TGCGCCAGCAGCCAGGGCAAAGGGGTGGTTGGTGAAGCTTTCTTT. V usage is TRBV5-5 and J usage is TRBJ1-1; possibly TRBD1 for D (5 bases). The CDR3 is made up of 15 amino acids. Germline CDR1 is SGHKS and CDR2 is YYEKEE (reference sequence).

The J gene is TRBJ2-1, the V gene TRBV6-1; D gene ambiguous. This CDR3 is built from 15 residues. V lost 0 bases to trimming and J lost 9 bases, with 15 bases between them. Germline V lookup: CDR1 MNHNS, CDR2 SASEGT. The CDR3 DNA follows: TGTGCCAGCAGTGAAGCCCAGATCCTGGCGAGTGAGCAGTTCTTC. The encoded protein is CASSEAQILASEQFF.